These 27 T cell receptor beta chains originate from one sample sequenced in a study of CD8 T cells in Susac syndrome. Random hexamers were used to reverse transcribe roughly 0.45 to 1 ug of RNA. TCRdb itself ran the immunoSEQ multiplex PCR reads through MiXCR, one entry per CDR3 protein. The profile shows about 210,000 distinct CDR3 sequences, about 94% of them singletons. The source material was CD4+ T cells from PBMCs. These receptor sequences come from a human donor with Susac syndrome.

The chain is built from TRBV5-4 and TRBJ1-1, with D possibly matching TRBD1 (5 bases). Germline V gene lookup returns CDR1 SGHNT and CDR2 YYREEE (reference sequence). V was pared by 4 bases and J by 1 base, with 14 bases between. This CDR3 is built from 15 residues. As DNA, the CDR3 is TGTGCCAGCAGCCGATACTCGGACACGAACACTGAAGCTTTCTTT. This codes for CASSRYSDTNTEAFF.

This chain connects TRBV5-4 to TRBJ2-7; TRBD2 matches 12 bases. With V trimmed by 4 bases and J by 5 bases, 7 bases remained unmatched. Germline CDR1 reads SGHNT; CDR2 reads YYREEE (reference sequence). The CDR3 runs to 15 residues. The CDR3 nucleotides are TGTGCCAGCAGCCAGTCTCTAGCGGGGGGGGACGAGCAGTACTTC. Translating gives CASSQSLAGGDEQYF.

The V call is TRBV6-6, the J call TRBJ2-7, with 7 bases identical to TRBD2. Germline V CDR1 and CDR2: MNHNY, SVGAGI (reference sequence). The CDR3 spans 15 residues. After removal of 6 bases from V and 3 bases from J, the junction contained 11 bases not matched to a gene. The CDR3: CASSPTGSGRYEQYF. CDR3 nucleotides: TGTGCCAGCAGCCCCACGGGTAGCGGGCGCTACGAGCAGTACTTC.

The chain has TRBV20-1 and TRBJ2-7; 7 bases align to TRBD1. The V segment lost 6 bases and the J segment 5 bases; nucleotides outside the gene matches: 7. The germline V gene encodes CDR1 DFQATT and CDR2 SNEGSKA (reference sequence). The CDR3 spans 12 residues. Here the CDR3 reads CSAPGTVDEQYF. The CDR3 nucleotides are TGCAGTGCCCCCGGGACAGTTGACGAGCAGTACTTC.

The genes are TRBV7-2 and TRBJ1-5, with a possible D match to TRBD1 (5 bases). CDR3 length: 16 amino acids. V lost 1 base and J lost 6, with 16 bases in between. Per germline, CDR1 SGHTA and CDR2 FQGNSA. The CDR3 DNA reads as TGTGCCAGCAGCTTAGAGGGGCAGGGCGAGGGTCAGCCCCAGCATTTT. This sequence encodes CASSLEGQGEGQPQHF.

The gene calls are TRBV15 and TRBJ2-5; weak D call: TRBD2 (6 bases). With 3 bases removed from V and 4 bases from J, the gap between germline ends came to 12 bases. Germline assignment: CDR1 LNHNV and CDR2 YYDKDF (reference sequence). The CDR3 is made up of 14 amino acids. DNA for the CDR3: TGTGCCACCAGCAGGTCTCAGGGAGGAGAGACCCAGTACTTC. Encoded protein: CATSRSQGGETQYF.

CDR3 sequence reads: CASSPPGRGNPGLQYF. The DNA for the CDR3 is TGTGCCAGCTCACCACCGGGTCGTGGGAATCCGGGGTTGCAGTACTTC. V usage is TRBV18 and J usage is TRBJ2-4; a possible D gene is TRBD2 (5 bases). V lost 0 bases and J 13 bases, leaving 22 bases between the germline ends. CDR1 and CDR2 (germline): KGHSH, LQKENI. This CDR3 is 16 amino acids long.

The chain recombines TRBV6-1 with TRBJ1-1, with 7 bases aligning to TRBD1. The length of the CDR3 is 15 residues. CDR1 and CDR2 from the germline V gene are MNHNS and SASEGT. V lost 3 bases and J lost 3; bases outside the gene matches: 7. The CDR3 protein is CASSDTGQGDTEAFF. Written as DNA, the CDR3 is TGTGCCAGCAGTGATACTGGCCAGGGGGACACTGAAGCTTTCTTT.

The chain has TRBV20-1 and TRBJ2-5; the match to TRBD1 covers 10 bases. CDR3 length: 13 amino acids. Trimming at V came to 6 bases and at J to 5 bases, leaving 6 bases not matched to a gene. The germline V gene has CDR1 DFQATT and CDR2 SNEGSKA (reference sequence). The CDR3 sequence is CSASTGGGETQYF. Written as DNA, the CDR3 is TGCAGTGCATCGACAGGGGGCGGGGAGACCCAGTACTTC.

This rearrangement joins TRBV5-1 to TRBJ1-1; D gene unclear. Germline loops: CDR1 SGHRS, CDR2 YFSETQ. The CDR3 is made up of 15 amino acids. V shed 0 bases and J shed 3 bases, with 12 bases lying between them. The DNA of the CDR3 is TGCGCCAGCAGCTTGGGAACCGGGCAGTACACTGAAGCTTTCTTT. It encodes CASSLGTGQYTEAFF.

This clonotype appeared a single time. V is TRBV7-9 and J is TRBJ2-4; unclear D gene. The CDR3 is 11 residues long. Trimming took 4 bases from V and 15 from J, leaving 13 bases between them. Germline values: CDR1 SEHNR, CDR2 FQNEAQ (reference sequence). This chain's CDR3 is CASSSDGFWYF. The CDR3, as DNA: TGTGCCAGCAGCTCAGACGGTTTTTGGTACTTC.

The chain has TRBV12-3 or TRBV12-4 and TRBJ1-2, with D uncertain. The CDR3 spans 13 residues. Trimming removed 6 bases at V and 8 bases at J, with 16 bases between. CDR3 protein: CASSQSEGAGYTF. DNA for the CDR3: TGTGCCAGCAGCCAAAGTGAGGGCGCGGGCTACACCTTC.

The chain combines TRBV7-2 with TRBJ2-7; 9 bases agree with TRBD1. The CDR3 consists of 14 residues. With 5 bases clipped from V and 4 bases from J, the junction kept 6 bases outside the gene matches. Germline V gives CDR1 SGHTA, CDR2 FQGNSA. CDR3 in amino acids: CASSQQTGGYEQYF. Written as DNA, the CDR3 is TGTGCCAGCAGCCAGCAGACAGGGGGGTACGAGCAGTACTTC.

The chain employs TRBV6-5 and TRBJ2-3; possible D gene TRBD2, 5 bases. This CDR3 region has 15 residues. The germline V and J ends were trimmed by 1 base and 0 bases, with 8 bases remaining between them. Looked up from germline, CDR1 is MNHEY and CDR2 is SVGAGI. The CDR3 region is CASSYFGESTDTQYF. DNA for the CDR3: TGTGCCAGCAGTTACTTCGGGGAGAGCACAGATACGCAGTATTTT.

In this sample, this clonotype turned up once. The gene calls are TRBV28 and TRBJ2-3; 9 nucleotides agree with TRBD1. The CDR3 has 15 amino acids. Germline V gene sequence: CDR1 MDHEN, CDR2 SYDVKM. The V segment lost 3 bases and the J segment 5 bases; nucleotides outside the gene matches: 6. CDR3 sequence: CASSFPTGGIDTQYF. The CDR3 nucleotides read TGTGCCAGCAGTTTTCCGACAGGGGGGATAGATACGCAGTATTTT.

The CDR3 nucleotides read TGTGCCAGCTCACCAGACTTTCTAGACTCACCCCTCCACTTT. This encodes CASSPDFLDSPLHF. The V gene is TRBV18, the J gene TRBJ1-6; D remains ambiguous. The germline gives CDR1 KGHSH, CDR2 LQKENI. V was trimmed by 2 bases and J by 10 bases, leaving 12 bases between them. The CDR3 sequence is 14 residues long.

V gene TRBV5-4 combines with J gene TRBJ1-2; 7 nucleotides match TRBD1. The CDR3 is 11 residues long. V was clipped by 4 bases and J by 10 bases; unmatched bases: 4. Germline CDR1 SGHNT, CDR2 YYREEE (reference sequence). Here the CDR3 reads CASSRDSSYTF. Here the CDR3 DNA reads TGTGCCAGCAGCAGGGACAGTTCCTACACCTTC.

The chain recombines TRBV18 with TRBJ1-2; no definite D call. CDR1 is KGHSH and CDR2 is LQKENI in the germline V gene. This CDR3 is 14 amino acids long. The ends were cut back, 2 bases at V and 4 bases at J, with 11 bases in the middle. The CDR3 coding sequence is TGTGCCAGCTCACCAGTAAAAGTGGGCTATGGCTACACCTTC. This gives the protein CASSPVKVGYGYTF. The variable domain in full, completed from reference TRBV18 and TRBJ1-2, reads NAGVMQNPRHLVRRRGQEARLRCSPMKGHSHVYWYRQLPEEGLKFMVYLQKENIIDESGMPKERFSAEFPKEGPSILRIQQVVRGDSAAYFCASSPVKVGYGYTFGSGTRLTVV.

V is TRBV20-1 and J is TRBJ1-1; 7 nucleotides align to TRBD1. With 3 bases clipped from V and 0 bases from J, the junction kept 7 bases outside the gene matches. This CDR3 contains 15 residues. Germline CDR1 and CDR2: DFQATT and SNEGSKA (reference sequence). The CDR3 nucleotides are TGCAGTGCTAGGGGCAGGGGGGCTCTGAACACTGAAGCTTTCTTT. Translation: CSARGRGALNTEAFF.

This chain joins TRBV5-1 and TRBJ2-3, with 7 nucleotides matching TRBD2. Per the germline V gene, CDR1 is SGHRS and CDR2 is YFSETQ. The CDR3 length is 16 residues. With 4 bases clipped from V and 2 bases from J, the junction kept 10 bases outside the gene matches. Here the CDR3 reads CASSPGLADFTDTQYF. The CDR3 DNA reads as TGCGCCAGCAGCCCCGGGCTAGCGGACTTCACAGATACGCAGTATTTT.

CDR3 bases: TGTGCCAGCAGCTATGGACAGGGGGCAAGATTGAACACTGAAGCTTTCTTT. Translating gives CASSYGQGARLNTEAFF. The chain employs TRBV5-4 and TRBJ1-1; 11 bases match TRBD1. The CDR3 extends over 17 amino acids. Germline V lookup: CDR1 SGHNT, CDR2 YYREEE (reference sequence). The trim removed 3 bases at V and 0 bases at J, leaving 7 bases unmatched.

The rearrangement joins TRBV29-1 to TRBJ2-7, with D unresolved. The length of the CDR3 is 12 residues. V lost 4 bases and J lost 7, with 14 bases in between. The germline V gene has CDR1 SQVTM and CDR2 ANQGSEA. DNA for the CDR3: TGCAGCGTTGTATCCCTATCAGAGGAGCAGTACTTC. Protein sequence: CSVVSLSEEQYF.

The J gene is TRBJ2-7, the V gene TRBV7-9; D is perhaps TRBD1 (5 bases). The CDR3 covers 14 residues. The V gene's germline CDR1 is SEHNR and CDR2 FQNEAQ (reference sequence). V was clipped by 1 base and J by 4 bases, with 11 bases between them. The CDR3 here is CASSLEGLGYEQYF. The DNA of the CDR3 is TGTGCCAGCAGCTTAGAGGGGCTGGGATACGAGCAGTACTTC.

V is TRBV30 and J is TRBJ1-6; TRBD1 might be the D (5 bases). There are 15 residues in the CDR3. The V end was cut by 3 bases, the J end by 6 bases, with 15 bases between. The germline V gene encodes CDR1 GTSNPN and CDR2 SVGIG (reference sequence). CDR3 in DNA: TGTGCCTGGAGGGACATCAAGGGTCCTAATTCACCCCTCCACTTT. This codes for CAWRDIKGPNSPLHF. Together with reference TRBV30 and TRBJ1-6, the CDR3 gives the full variable domain: SQTIHQWPATLVQPVGSPLSLECTVEGTSNPNLYWYRQAAGRGLQLLFYSVGIGQISSEVPQNLSASRPQDRQFILSSKKLLLSDSGFYLCAWRDIKGPNSPLHFGNGTRLTVT.

V gene TRBV3-1 combines with J gene TRBJ1-2, with 9 bases aligning to TRBD1. Germline V lookup: CDR1 LGHDT, CDR2 YNNKEL (reference sequence). Trimming at V came to 4 bases and at J to 4 bases, leaving 7 bases not matched to a gene. The CDR3 is 15 residues long. CDR3 nucleotide sequence: TGTGCCAGCAGCCTTTTACAGGGGGCGGGCTATGGCTACACCTTC. Translating it yields CASSLLQGAGYGYTF. The full variable domain, in which reference TRBV3-1 and TRBJ1-2 provide the parts outside the CDR3, is DTAVSQTPKYLVTQMGNDKSIKCEQNLGHDTMYWYKQDSKKFLKIMFSYNNKELIINETVPNRFSPKSPDKAHLNLHINSLELGDSAVYFCASSLLQGAGYGYTFGSGTRLTVV.

The CDR3 DNA sequence: TGTGCCAGCAGGGGAAGGACTGAAGCTTTCTTT. It is translated as CASRGRTEAFF. This rearrangement joins TRBV3-1 to TRBJ1-1; D call uncertain. CDR1 and CDR2 (germline): LGHDT, YNNKEL (reference sequence). The CDR3 extends over 11 amino acids. V lost 6 bases and J lost 5, with 7 bases in between.

This clonotype came up once. This chain joins TRBV6-2 or TRBV6-3 and TRBJ2-7; D possibly corresponds to TRBD2 (5 bases). V lost 11 bases to trimming and J lost 3 bases, with 11 bases between them. Germline V gene data show CDR1 as MNHEY and CDR2 as SVGEGT. This CDR3 contains 11 residues. CDR3 nucleotides: TGTGCCGCAAGGGAGCTCTACGAGCAGTACTTC. Protein product: CAARELYEQYF.